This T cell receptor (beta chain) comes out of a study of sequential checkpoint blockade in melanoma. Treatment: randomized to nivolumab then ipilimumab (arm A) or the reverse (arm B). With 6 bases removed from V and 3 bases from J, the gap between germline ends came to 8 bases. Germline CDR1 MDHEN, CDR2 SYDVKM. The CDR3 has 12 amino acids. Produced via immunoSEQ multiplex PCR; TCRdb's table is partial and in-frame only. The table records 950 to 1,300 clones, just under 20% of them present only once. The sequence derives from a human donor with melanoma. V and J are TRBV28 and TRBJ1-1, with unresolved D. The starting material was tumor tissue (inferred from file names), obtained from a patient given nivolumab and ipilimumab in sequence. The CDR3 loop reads CASSHKYTEAFF. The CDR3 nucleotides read TGTGCCAGCAGCCATAAATACACTGAAGCTTTCTTT. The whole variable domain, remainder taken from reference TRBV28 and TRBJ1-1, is DVKVTQSSRYLVKRTGEKVFLECVQDMDHENMFWYRQDPGLGLRLIYFSYDVKMKEKGDIPEGYSVSREKKERFSLILESASTNQTSMYLCASSHKYTEAFFGQGTRLTVV.